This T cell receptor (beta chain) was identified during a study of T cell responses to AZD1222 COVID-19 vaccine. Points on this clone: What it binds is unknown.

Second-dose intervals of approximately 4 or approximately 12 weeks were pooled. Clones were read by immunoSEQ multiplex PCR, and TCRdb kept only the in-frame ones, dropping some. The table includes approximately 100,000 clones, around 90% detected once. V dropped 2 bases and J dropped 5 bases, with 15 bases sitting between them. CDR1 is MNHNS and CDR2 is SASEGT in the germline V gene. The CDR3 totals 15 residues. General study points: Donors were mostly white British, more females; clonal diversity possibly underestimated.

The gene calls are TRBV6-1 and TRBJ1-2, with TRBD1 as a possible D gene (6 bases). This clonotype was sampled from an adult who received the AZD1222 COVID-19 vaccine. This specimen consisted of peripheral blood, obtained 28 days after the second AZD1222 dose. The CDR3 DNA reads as TGTGCCAGCAGTGAACACGCAGGGGTCGGATATGGCTACACCTTC. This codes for CASSEHAGVGYGYTF.